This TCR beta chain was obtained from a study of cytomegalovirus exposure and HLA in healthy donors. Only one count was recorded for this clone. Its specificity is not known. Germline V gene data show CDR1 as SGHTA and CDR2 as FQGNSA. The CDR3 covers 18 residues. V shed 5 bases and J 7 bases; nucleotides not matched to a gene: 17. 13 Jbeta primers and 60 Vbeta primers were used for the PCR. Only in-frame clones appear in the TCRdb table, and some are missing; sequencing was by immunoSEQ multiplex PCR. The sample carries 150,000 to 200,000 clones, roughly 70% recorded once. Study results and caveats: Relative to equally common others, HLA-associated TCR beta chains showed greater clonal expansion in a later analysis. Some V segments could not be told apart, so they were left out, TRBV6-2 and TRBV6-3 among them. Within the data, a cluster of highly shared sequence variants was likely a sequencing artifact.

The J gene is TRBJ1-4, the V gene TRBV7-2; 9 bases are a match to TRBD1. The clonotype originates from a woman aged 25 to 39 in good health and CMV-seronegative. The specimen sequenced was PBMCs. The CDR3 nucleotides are TGTGCCAGCAGCGATCCGGGACAGGGCGGCCCAAGGGGTGAAAAACTGTTTTTT. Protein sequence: CASSDPGQGGPRGEKLFF.